This T cell receptor (beta chain) was identified in a study of blood T cell repertoires in COVID-19. Study information: The analysed material was cDNA or gDNA that came from T cells, B-cell-depleted T cells, or PBMCs.

In the authors' workflow: Reference gene primer amplification gave estimated nucleated cell counts. Assay used: immunoSEQ multiplex PCR; TCRdb lists only in-frame clones, some missing. V and J calls plus clone size are reproduced from that table; the DNA served to infer D and trimming. This sample carries 200,000 to 300,000 clones, about 87% of them seen once, and the ten largest clones take roughly 2.5%. The germline V gene has CDR1 SNHLY and CDR2 FYNNEI. With 7 bases removed from V and 3 bases from J, the gap between germline ends came to 13 bases. The CDR3 loop spans 13 amino acids. The clonotype originates from a woman in her forties or fifties with acute or convalescent COVID-19. Input material: peripheral blood. The chain recombines TRBV2 with TRBJ2-7, with TRBD2 as a possible D gene (6 bases). The CDR3 DNA sequence: TGTGCCAGCACCCGGTTGGGGGGCTACGAGCAGTACTTC. Protein sequence: CASTRLGGYEQYF.